This T cell receptor beta chain comes out of a study of T cells in Graves' hyperthyroidism and ophthalmopathy. As to this clonotype: As yet, its antigen is unknown.

Disease lasting under 3 months, a NOSPECS grade of at least 4, and a Clinical Activity Score of at least 3 were features of the ophthalmopathy patients. Diagnostic assessment was based on clinical symptoms, serum thyroxine and TRAb, thyroid ultrasound and orbital computed tomography. Using RNA transcripts as the source, TCR beta CDR3 regions were amplified. HTBI primers were used for first-round RT-PCR of the TCR CDR3. TCRdb re-derived calls from the multiplex PCR reads in MiXCR, one entry per CDR3 protein. The table has around 250,000 distinct CDR3 sequences, 15% to 20% seen once. The length of the CDR3 is 14 residues. From germline, CDR1 is SGHRS and CDR2 YFSETQ. Losses at the gene ends were 4 bases for V and 7 bases for J; bases not matched to a gene: 8. Study conclusions and caveats: Most expanded thyroid clonotypes above 0.001 also appeared in blood. In the analysis, a 13 V-J model separated ophthalmopathy from stable hyperthyroidism.

The sequencing sample was made of blood. The chain is built from TRBV5-1 and TRBJ1-2; the match to TRBD1 covers 9 bases. This receptor was taken from a woman under 30 with Graves' ophthalmopathy. The CDR3 coding sequence is TGCGCCAGCAGCATACAGGGGGCGAAGGGTGGCTACACCTTC. It is translated as CASSIQGAKGGYTF.